This TCR beta chain is from a study of cytomegalovirus exposure and HLA in healthy donors. 60 Vbeta and 13 Jbeta primers were used in PCR. TCRdb's copy holds only in-frame clones and misses some; the assay was immunoSEQ multiplex PCR. Found here are 120,000 or so clones, around 69% of them singletons; the top ten hold 15% to 20%. The CDR3 is 14 residues long. Germline V gene lookup returns CDR1 SGHAT and CDR2 FQNNGV. The ends lost 3 bases at V and 7 bases at J; junction bases unmatched: 6. The sequencing sample was made of PBMCs. V gene TRBV11-2 combines with J gene TRBJ2-1, with 7 bases that match TRBD2. The sequence came from a man in his fifties in good health and CMV-seropositive. As DNA, the CDR3 is TGTGCCAGCAGCTTCGGCGGGAGTGGGAATGAGCAGTTCTTC. It yields the protein CASSFGGSGNEQFF.